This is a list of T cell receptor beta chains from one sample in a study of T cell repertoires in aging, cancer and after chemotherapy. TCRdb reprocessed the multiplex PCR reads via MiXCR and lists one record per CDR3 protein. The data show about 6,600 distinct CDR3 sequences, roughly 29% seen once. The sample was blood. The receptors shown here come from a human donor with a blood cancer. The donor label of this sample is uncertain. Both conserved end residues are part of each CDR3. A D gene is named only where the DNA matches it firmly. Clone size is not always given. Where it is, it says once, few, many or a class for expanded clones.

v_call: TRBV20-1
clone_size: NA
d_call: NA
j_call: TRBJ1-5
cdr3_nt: TGCAGTGCTTCGCGGGGCAATCAGCCCCAGCATTTT
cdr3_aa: CSASRGNQPQHF

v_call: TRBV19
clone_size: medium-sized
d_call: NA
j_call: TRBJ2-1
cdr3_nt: TGTGCCAGTAAGGGCAGGGGCGATGAGCAGTTCTTC
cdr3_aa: CASKGRGDEQFF

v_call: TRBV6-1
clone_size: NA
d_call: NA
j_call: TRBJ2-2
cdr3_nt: TGTGCCAGCAGCCGGGTGGGCCTCAACACCGGGGAGCTGTTTTTT
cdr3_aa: CASSRVGLNTGELFF

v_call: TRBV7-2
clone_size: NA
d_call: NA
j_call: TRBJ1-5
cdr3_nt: TGTGCCAGCAGCTTAGTGACAGGAAACAATCAGCCCCAGCATTTT
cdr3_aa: CASSLVTGNNQPQHF

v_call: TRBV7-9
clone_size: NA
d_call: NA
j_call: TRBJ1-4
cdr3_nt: TGTGCCAGCAGCTTTGCCAGGGATAATGAAAAACTGTTTTTT
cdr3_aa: CASSFARDNEKLFF

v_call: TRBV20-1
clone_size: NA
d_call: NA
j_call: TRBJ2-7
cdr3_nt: TGCAGTGCTAGAGATCCGGGACATTTCTACGAGCAGTACTTC
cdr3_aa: CSARDPGHFYEQYF

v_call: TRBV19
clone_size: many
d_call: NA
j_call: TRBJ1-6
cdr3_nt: TGTGCCAGTAGTCCCGGCAGGTCGGGGGATTCACCCCTCCACTTT
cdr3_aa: CASSPGRSGDSPLHF

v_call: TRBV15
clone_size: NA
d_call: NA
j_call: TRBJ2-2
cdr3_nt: TGTGCCACGAGCACAGGGTACGACACCGGGGAGCTGTTTTTT
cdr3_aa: CATSTGYDTGELFF

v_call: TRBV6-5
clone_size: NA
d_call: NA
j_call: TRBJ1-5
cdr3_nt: TGTGCCAGCAGTGATTCGGGCACACTCTTTAATCAGCCCCAGCATTTT
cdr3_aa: CASSDSGTLFNQPQHF

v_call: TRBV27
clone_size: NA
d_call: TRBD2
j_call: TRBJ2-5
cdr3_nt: TGTGCCAGCAGTCGCTCTAGCGGGATGCAAGAGACCCAGTACTTC
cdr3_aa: CASSRSSGMQETQYF

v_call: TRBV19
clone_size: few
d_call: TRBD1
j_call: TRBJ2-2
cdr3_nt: TGTGCCAGTAGTATGACAGGGGGGGCCGGGGAGCTGTTTTTT
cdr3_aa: CASSMTGGAGELFF

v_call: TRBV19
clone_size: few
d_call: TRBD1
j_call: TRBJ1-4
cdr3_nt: TGTGCCAGTAGTAACCAACTTAACAGGGGCAGGGGCGAAGAAAAACTGTTTTTT
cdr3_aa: CASSNQLNRGRGEEKLFF

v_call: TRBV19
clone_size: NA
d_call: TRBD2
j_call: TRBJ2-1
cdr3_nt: TGTGCCAGTAGTATAGGGCAGCGGGGGGCTGAGCAGTTCTTC
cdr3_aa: CASSIGQRGAEQFF

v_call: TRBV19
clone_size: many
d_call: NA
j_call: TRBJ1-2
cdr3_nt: TGTGCCAGTAGTTCCGCGAGTGAAGGGAGACCTCCCACTAGTGGCTACACCTTC
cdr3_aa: CASSSASEGRPPTSGYTF

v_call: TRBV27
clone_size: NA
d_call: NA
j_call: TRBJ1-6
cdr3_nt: TGTGCCAGCACCCCTGATGGCAGACATGGAGGTAATTCACCCCTCCACTTT
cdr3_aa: CASTPDGRHGGNSPLHF

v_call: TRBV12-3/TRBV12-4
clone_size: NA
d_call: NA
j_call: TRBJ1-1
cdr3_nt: TGTGCCAGCAGTTTATTGGCGGCGAACACTGAAGCTTTCTTT
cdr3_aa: CASSLLAANTEAFF

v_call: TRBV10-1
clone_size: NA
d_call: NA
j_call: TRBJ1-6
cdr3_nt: TGCGCCAGCAGCGCGGGACAATTTGATTCACCCCTCCACTTT
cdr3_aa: CASSAGQFDSPLHF

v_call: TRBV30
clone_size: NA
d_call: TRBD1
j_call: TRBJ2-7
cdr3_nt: TGTGCCTGGGGCGGGACAGGGGACTACGAGCAGTACTTC
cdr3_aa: CAWGGTGDYEQYF

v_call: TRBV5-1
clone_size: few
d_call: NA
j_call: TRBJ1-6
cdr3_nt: TGCGCCAGCAGCGCTATTGCTTGGGATTCACCCCTCCACTTT
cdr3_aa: CASSAIAWDSPLHF

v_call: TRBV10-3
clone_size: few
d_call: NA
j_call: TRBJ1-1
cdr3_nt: TGTGCCATCATGGGGAACTCGAACACTGAAGCTTTCTTT
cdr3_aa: CAIMGNSNTEAFF

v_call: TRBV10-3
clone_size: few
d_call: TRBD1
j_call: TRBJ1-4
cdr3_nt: TGTGCCATCAGGGCAGCAGGGGGGGCTGAAAAACTGTTTTTT
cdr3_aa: CAIRAAGGAEKLFF

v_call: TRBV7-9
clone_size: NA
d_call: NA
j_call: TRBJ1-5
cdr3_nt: TGTGCCAGCAGCCTTTGGCCGAGGGGAGCTCAGGGGCTCAGCCAGCCCCAGCATTTT
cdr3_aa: CASSLWPRGAQGLSQPQHF

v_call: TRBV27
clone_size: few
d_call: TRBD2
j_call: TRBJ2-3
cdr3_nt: TGTGCCAGCAGTTCCCTAACTGTAGCGGGGGGCACAGATACGCAGTATTTT
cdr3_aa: CASSSLTVAGGTDTQYF

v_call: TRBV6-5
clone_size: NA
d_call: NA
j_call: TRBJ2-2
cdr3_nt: TGTGCCAGCAGCACACCAATTGGCAGGTCGTACACCGGGGAGCTGTTTTTT
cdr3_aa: CASSTPIGRSYTGELFF

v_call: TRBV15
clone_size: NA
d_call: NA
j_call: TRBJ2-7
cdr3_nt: TGTGCCACCAGCCTAGAAAGAAAGTCCGAGCAGTACTTC
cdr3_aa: CATSLERKSEQYF

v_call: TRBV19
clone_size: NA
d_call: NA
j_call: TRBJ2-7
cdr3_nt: TGTGCCAGTAGTGGAATAGGTCTCTCCTACGAGCAGTACTTC
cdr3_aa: CASSGIGLSYEQYF

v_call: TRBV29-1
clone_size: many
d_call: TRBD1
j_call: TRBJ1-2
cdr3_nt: TGCAGCGTTGAAGATCAGGGGGCGGGCGGCTACACCTTC
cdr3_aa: CSVEDQGAGGYTF

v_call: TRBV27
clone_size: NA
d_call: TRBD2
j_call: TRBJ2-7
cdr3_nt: TGTGCCAGCAGTTTACTTCTAGCGGGGGGGCCCAGTGAGCAGTATTTC
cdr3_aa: CASSLLLAGGPSEQYF

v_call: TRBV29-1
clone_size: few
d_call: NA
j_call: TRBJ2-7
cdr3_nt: TGCAGCGCCTCTACACAACTTTCCTACGAGCAGTACTTC
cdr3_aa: CSASTQLSYEQYF

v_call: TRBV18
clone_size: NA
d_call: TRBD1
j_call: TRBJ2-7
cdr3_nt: TGTGCCAGCTCAACAACTACAGGGGCTAAGTACGAGCAGTACTTC
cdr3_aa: CASSTTTGAKYEQYF

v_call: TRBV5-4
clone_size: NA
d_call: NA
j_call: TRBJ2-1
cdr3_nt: TGTGCCAGCAGTCTGAGGCTAGCCTACAATGAGCAGTTATTC
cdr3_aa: CASSLRLAYNEQLF

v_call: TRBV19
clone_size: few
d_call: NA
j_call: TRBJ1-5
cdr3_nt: TGTGCCAGTAGTGAGGTGGGGCCCCAGCATTTT
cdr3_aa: CASSEVGPQHF

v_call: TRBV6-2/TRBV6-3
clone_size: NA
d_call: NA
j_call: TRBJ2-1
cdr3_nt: TGTGCCAGCAGTGTGTCAATTTACAATGAGCAGTTCTTC
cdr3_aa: CASSVSIYNEQFF

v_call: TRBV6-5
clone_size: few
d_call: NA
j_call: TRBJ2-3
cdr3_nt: TGTGCCAGCAGTTATGACCCTACACTCACAGATACGCAGTATTTT
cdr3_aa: CASSYDPTLTDTQYF

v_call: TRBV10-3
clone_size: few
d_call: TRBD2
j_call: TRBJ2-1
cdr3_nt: TGTGCCATCAGGGCTAGCGGAGTTGATGAGCAGTTCTTC
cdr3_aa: CAIRASGVDEQFF

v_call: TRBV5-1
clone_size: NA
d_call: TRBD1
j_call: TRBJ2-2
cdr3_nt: TGCGCCAGCAGCTCGGACAGGGGAATTACGAACGGGGAGCTGTTTTTT
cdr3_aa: CASSSDRGITNGELFF